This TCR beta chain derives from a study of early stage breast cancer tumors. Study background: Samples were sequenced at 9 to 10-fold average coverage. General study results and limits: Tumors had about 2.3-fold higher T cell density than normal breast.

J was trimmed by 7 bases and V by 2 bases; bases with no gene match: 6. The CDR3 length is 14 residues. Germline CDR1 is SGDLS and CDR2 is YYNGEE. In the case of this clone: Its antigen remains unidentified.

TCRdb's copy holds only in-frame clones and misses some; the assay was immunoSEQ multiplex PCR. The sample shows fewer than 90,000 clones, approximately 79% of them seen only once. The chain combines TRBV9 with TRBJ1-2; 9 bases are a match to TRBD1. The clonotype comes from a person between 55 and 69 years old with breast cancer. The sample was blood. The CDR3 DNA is TGTGCCAGCAGCGTCGAGACAGGGGGGGGTGGCTACACCTTC. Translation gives CASSVETGGGGYTF.